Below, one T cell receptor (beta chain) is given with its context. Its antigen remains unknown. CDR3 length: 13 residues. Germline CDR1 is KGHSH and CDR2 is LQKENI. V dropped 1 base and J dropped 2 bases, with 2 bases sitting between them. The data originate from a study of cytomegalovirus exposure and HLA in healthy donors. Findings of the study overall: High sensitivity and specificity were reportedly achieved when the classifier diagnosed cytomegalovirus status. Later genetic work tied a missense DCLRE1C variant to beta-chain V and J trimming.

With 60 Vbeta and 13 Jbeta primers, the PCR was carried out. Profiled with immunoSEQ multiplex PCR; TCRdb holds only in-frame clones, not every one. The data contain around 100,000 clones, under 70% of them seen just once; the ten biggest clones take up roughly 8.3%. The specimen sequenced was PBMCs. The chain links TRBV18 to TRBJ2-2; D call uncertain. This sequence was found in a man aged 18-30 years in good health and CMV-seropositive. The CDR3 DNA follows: TGTGCCAGCTCACCACTAAACACCGGGGAGCTGTTTTTT. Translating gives CASSPLNTGELFF.